Listed below are T cell receptor beta chains from one sample, sequenced in a study of cytomegalovirus exposure and HLA in healthy donors. The assay was immunoSEQ multiplex PCR, and TCRdb's table has in-frame clones only and misses some. The repertoire has roughly 130,000 clones, over 80% of them found once; the top ten carry roughly 1.1%. What was sequenced was PBMCs. These receptors were obtained from a boy younger than 18 in good health and CMV-seronegative. Both conserved end residues are part of each CDR3. Fields, in order: J gene, D gene, CDR3 length, V gene, CDR3 DNA, CDR3 protein. A D gene is named only where the DNA matches it firmly.

TRBJ1-1 | NA | 13 | TRBV2 | TGTGCCACTTGGGGGCTGAGGAACACTGAAGCTTTCTTT | CATWGLRNTEAFF
TRBJ2-7 | TRBD2 | 16 | TRBV27 | TGTGCCAGCAGTTTAAGGACTAGCGGGAGGCTTTACGAGCAGTACTTC | CASSLRTSGRLYEQYF
TRBJ2-3 | NA | 15 | TRBV30 | TGTGCCTGGAGCGGATACTTCCCTCGGGCAGATACGCAGTATTTT | CAWSGYFPRADTQYF
TRBJ2-7 | NA | 13 | TRBV10-3 | TGTGCCATCAGTGAGTCGACAGGCCCTGGGCAGTACTTC | CAISESTGPGQYF
TRBJ2-5 | TRBD2 | 16 | TRBV5-4 | TGTGCCAGCAGTGCGGGGGGAAGTAGTGTCCAGGAGACCCAGTACTTC | CASSAGGSSVQETQYF
TRBJ1-2 | TRBD1 | 14 | TRBV29-1 | TGCAGCGTTGAAATTATGACAGGGGGGACTGGCTACACCTTC | CSVEIMTGGTGYTF
TRBJ2-1 | NA | 15 | TRBV5-4 | TGTGCCAGCAGCTTCCGGGACTTCCTCTGGGATGAGCAGTTCTTC | CASSFRDFLWDEQFF
TRBJ1-1 | NA | 14 | TRBV6-6 | TGTGCCAGCAGCCGGACTGCCCAGAACACTGAAGCTTTCTTT | CASSRTAQNTEAFF
TRBJ2-7 | NA | 13 | TRBV30 | TGTGCCTGGAGGGACGGGAGCTCCTACGAGCAGTACTTC | CAWRDGSSYEQYF
TRBJ2-7 | NA | 12 | TRBV2 | TGTGCCAGCAGTGATATCTCCTACGAGCAGTACTTC | CASSDISYEQYF
TRBJ2-7 | NA | 13 | TRBV30 | TGTGCCTGGAGTGTAGAGGCGGGTGGCGAGCAGTACTTC | CAWSVEAGGEQYF
TRBJ2-2 | TRBD2 | 18 | TRBV5-1 | TGCGCCAGCAGCTTGGTATTGAATAGCGGGAGGATAACCGGGGAGCTGTTTTTT | CASSLVLNSGRITGELFF